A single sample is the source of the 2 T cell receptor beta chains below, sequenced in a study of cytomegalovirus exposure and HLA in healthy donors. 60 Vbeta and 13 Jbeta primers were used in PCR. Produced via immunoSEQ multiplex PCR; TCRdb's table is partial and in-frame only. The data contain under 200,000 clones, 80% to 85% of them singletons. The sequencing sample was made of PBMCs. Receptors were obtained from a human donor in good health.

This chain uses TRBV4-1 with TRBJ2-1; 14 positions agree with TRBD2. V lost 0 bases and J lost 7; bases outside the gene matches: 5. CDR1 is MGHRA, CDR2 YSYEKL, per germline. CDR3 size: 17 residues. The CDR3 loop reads CASSQDRLAGGHNEQFF. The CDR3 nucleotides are TGCGCCAGCAGCCAAGACAGACTAGCGGGGGGGCATAATGAGCAGTTCTTC.

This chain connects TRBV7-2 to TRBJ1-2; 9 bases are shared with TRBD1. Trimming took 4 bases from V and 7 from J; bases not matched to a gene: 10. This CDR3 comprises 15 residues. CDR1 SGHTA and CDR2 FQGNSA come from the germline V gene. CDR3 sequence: CASSSSGQGVFGYTF. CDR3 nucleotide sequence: TGTGCCAGCAGCTCATCGGGACAGGGTGTATTTGGCTACACCTTC.